Each of the 16 T cell receptor beta chains below was sequenced from the same sample in a study of glioma-infiltrating T cells after dendritic cell vaccination. Regarding time point: after dendritic cell vaccination, including at tumor progression/relapse. Using immunoSEQ multiplex PCR, the repertoire was profiled, and TCRdb retains in-frame clones only, with some absent. The sample carries about 90,000 clones, about four fifths recorded once. Here the sequenced sample was blood, taken after dendritic cell vaccination. Source of these receptors: a human donor with glioblastoma.

The J gene is TRBJ1-2, the V gene TRBV2; D unclear. Per germline, CDR1 SNHLY and CDR2 FYNNEI. The V gene lost 2 bases and the J gene lost 7 bases, with 14 bases spanning the gap. CDR3 length: 14 amino acids. The chain's CDR3 is CASSEHEGIGGYTF. CDR3 sequence (DNA): TGTGCCAGCAGTGAACATGAGGGTATTGGTGGCTACACCTTC. Combining the CDR3 with reference TRBV2 and TRBJ1-2 gives the whole variable domain EPEVTQTPSHQVTQMGQEVILRCVPISNHLYFYWYRQILGQKVEFLVSFYNNEISEKSEIFDDQFSVERPDGSNFTLKIRSTKLEDSAMYFCASSEHEGIGGYTFGSGTRLTVV.

There are a few counts of this clone. The V call is TRBV29-1, the J call TRBJ1-1; D may be TRBD1 (5 bases). Trimming took off 4 bases at V and 5 bases at J, with 14 bases between the two ends. The CDR3 is made up of 13 amino acids. The germline V gene has CDR1 SQVTM and CDR2 ANQGSEA. The CDR3 sequence: CSVVLIRGTEAFF. Here the CDR3 DNA reads TGCAGCGTTGTTCTAATTCGGGGGACTGAAGCTTTCTTT.

V is TRBV4-2 and J is TRBJ1-1; D ambiguous. V lost 1 base and J 4 bases, leaving 10 bases between the germline ends. Germline CDR1 reads LGHNA; CDR2 reads YNFKEQ. There are 14 residues in the CDR3. CDR3 sequence (DNA): TGTGCCAGCAGCCAAGTATCGCGTGCCACTGAAGCTTTCTTT. It encodes CASSQVSRATEAFF.

V and J are TRBV5-1 and TRBJ2-7; possible D gene TRBD1, 5 bases. The V end was cut by 4 bases, the J end by 3 bases, with 14 bases between. CDR1 is SGHRS and CDR2 is YFSETQ in the germline V gene. CDR3 length: 14 amino acids. The CDR3 is CASSPGSGNYEQYF. In DNA form, the CDR3 reads TGCGCCAGCAGCCCCGGGTCAGGGAACTACGAGCAGTACTTC.

The chain links TRBV6-1 to TRBJ1-1; D is perhaps TRBD1 (5 bases). The germline V gene has CDR1 MNHNS and CDR2 SASEGT. This CDR3 has 12 residues. The V end lost 5 bases, the J end lost 10 bases, and 14 bases lay between the germline ends. CDR3: CASSSVRGGAFF. For the CDR3, the DNA is TGTGCCAGCAGTTCGGTAAGGGGTGGAGCTTTCTTT.

The chain is built from TRBV5-6 and TRBJ1-2; D is perhaps TRBD1 (5 bases). V was cut by 0 bases and J by 3 bases, with 12 bases left in between. The CDR3 spans 15 residues. Germline V CDR1 and CDR2: SGHDT, YYEEEE. CDR3 DNA sequence: TGTGCCAGCAGCTTGGATTGGGGCAGGGACTATGGCTACACCTTC. Encoded protein: CASSLDWGRDYGYTF.

The chain joins TRBV7-2 to TRBJ2-5; 12 nucleotides match TRBD2. Per the germline V gene, CDR1 is SGHTA and CDR2 is FQGNSA. The CDR3 spans 14 residues. J gave up 4 bases and V 5 bases, and 2 bases lay outside the gene matches. DNA for the CDR3: TGTGCCAGCAGCCGGACTAGCGGGGCAGAGACCCAGTACTTC. This sequence encodes CASSRTSGAETQYF.

The chain combines TRBV7-8 with TRBJ1-1; D perhaps matches TRBD1 (5 bases). Germline V lookup: CDR1 SGHVS, CDR2 FQNEAQ. Trimming pared 5 bases from V and 5 bases from J, leaving 18 bases between. The CDR3 consists of 15 residues. The DNA for the CDR3 is TGTGCCAGCAGCACGGCCCGCGTCAGGGATACTGAAGCTTTCTTT. This gives the protein CASSTARVRDTEAFF. Combining the CDR3 with reference TRBV7-8 and TRBJ1-1 gives the whole variable domain GAGVSQSPRYKVAKRGQDVALRCDPISGHVSLFWYQQALGQGPEFLTYFQNEAQLDKSGLPSDRFFAERPEGSVSTLKIQRTQQEDSAVYLCASSTARVRDTEAFFGQGTRLTVV.

The chain couples TRBV2 to TRBJ1-2; weak D call: TRBD1 (6 bases). Per the germline V gene, CDR1 is SNHLY and CDR2 is FYNNEI. The CDR3 spans 14 residues. V gave up 8 bases and J gave up 8 bases, with 21 bases separating them. CDR3 DNA sequence: TGTGCCAGCTGTCTCGACCAGGGGCTCAACGGCTACACCTTC. As protein: CASCLDQGLNGYTF. The full variable domain, its missing parts supplied by reference TRBV2 and TRBJ1-2, is EPEVTQTPSHQVTQMGQEVILRCVPISNHLYFYWYRQILGQKVEFLVSFYNNEISEKSEIFDDQFSVERPDGSNFTLKIRSTKLEDSAMYFCASCLDQGLNGYTFGSGTRLTVV.

In this sample, this clone turned up a few times. The chain uses TRBV6-5 and TRBJ1-1; weak D call: TRBD1 (5 bases). CDR1 is MNHEY, CDR2 SVGAGI, per germline. V shed 0 bases and J shed 5 bases, with 10 bases lying between them. The CDR3 is made up of 14 amino acids. DNA for the CDR3: TGTGCCAGCAGTTACTCGTCAGGGAGGACTGAAGCTTTCTTT. This gives the protein CASSYSSGRTEAFF.

The chain carries TRBV28 and TRBJ1-4, with D possibly being TRBD1 (5 bases). The CDR3 extends over 15 amino acids. CDR1 is MDHEN and CDR2 is SYDVKM in the germline V gene. Trimming took 5 bases from V and 7 from J, leaving 17 bases between them. The CDR3 here is CASSVKIGGREKLFF. The CDR3 nucleotides are TGTGCCAGCAGTGTCAAGATCGGGGGTCGTGAAAAACTGTTTTTT. Filled out from reference TRBV28 and TRBJ1-4, the complete variable domain reads DVKVTQSSRYLVKRTGEKVFLECVQDMDHENMFWYRQDPGLGLRLIYFSYDVKMKEKGDIPEGYSVSREKKERFSLILESASTNQTSMYLCASSVKIGGREKLFFGSGTQLSVL.

V gene TRBV4-1 combines with J gene TRBJ1-2; no reliable D call. V was shortened by 6 bases and J by 4 bases, with 18 bases between the two germline ends. The germline V gene encodes CDR1 MGHRA and CDR2 YSYEKL. This CDR3 is built from 15 residues. CDR3 DNA: TGCGCCAGCAGATCGACATCAGGAAGATTCTATGGCTACACCTTC. Protein product: CASRSTSGRFYGYTF.

This clone was seen once. This chain joins TRBV7-2 and TRBJ2-5, with D possibly being TRBD2 (6 bases). Trimming cost V 4 bases and J 5 bases, with 14 bases left between them. Looked up from germline, CDR1 is SGHTA and CDR2 is FQGNSA. The CDR3 has 14 residues. The CDR3 loop is CASSSTPGRETQYF. CDR3 DNA sequence: TGTGCCAGCAGCTCAACCCCGGGGAGGGAGACCCAGTACTTC. The whole variable domain, remainder taken from reference TRBV7-2 and TRBJ2-5, is GAGVSQSPSNKVTEKGKDVELRCDPISGHTALYWYRQSLGQGLEFLIYFQGNSAPDKSGLPSDRFSAERTGGSVSTLTIQRTQQEDSAVYLCASSSTPGRETQYFGPGTRLLVL.

The chain recombines TRBV5-1 with TRBJ1-1; tentatively, D is TRBD1 (5 bases). The germline V gene encodes CDR1 SGHRS and CDR2 YFSETQ. The CDR3 sequence is 13 residues long. V lost 5 bases, J lost 5 bases, and 13 bases lay in between. The CDR3 is CASRPGFDTEAFF. The DNA for the CDR3 is TGCGCCAGCAGACCAGGGTTTGATACTGAAGCTTTCTTT.

The chain recombines TRBV2 with TRBJ2-1, with 9 bases identical to TRBD2. Germline assignment: CDR1 SNHLY and CDR2 FYNNEI. The CDR3 loop spans 15 amino acids. Trimming removed 2 bases from V and 9 bases from J; junction bases left unmatched: 8. The CDR3: CASSEQRGARSEQFF. The CDR3, as DNA: TGTGCCAGCAGTGAACAGCGGGGGGCCCGAAGTGAGCAGTTCTTC.

The chain carries TRBV6-6 and TRBJ2-1; 7 bases map to TRBD1. Germline CDR1 and CDR2: MNHNY and SVGAGI (reference sequence). V shed 6 bases, J shed 0 bases, and the junction held 5 bases outside the gene matches. CDR3 length equals 15 residues. The CDR3 DNA is TGTGCCAGCAGCCCCGACAGGGTCTCCTACAATGAGCAGTTCTTC. Its protein is CASSPDRVSYNEQFF.